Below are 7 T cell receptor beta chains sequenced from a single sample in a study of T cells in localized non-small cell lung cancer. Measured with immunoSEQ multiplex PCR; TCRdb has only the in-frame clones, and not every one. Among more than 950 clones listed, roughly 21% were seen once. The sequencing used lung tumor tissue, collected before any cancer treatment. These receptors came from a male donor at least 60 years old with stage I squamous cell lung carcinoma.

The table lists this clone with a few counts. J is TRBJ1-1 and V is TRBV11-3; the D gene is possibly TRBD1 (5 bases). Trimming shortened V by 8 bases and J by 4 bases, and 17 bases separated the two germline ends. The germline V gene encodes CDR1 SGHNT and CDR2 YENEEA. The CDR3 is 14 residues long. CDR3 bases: TGTGCCAGCGGCCGTCTCTTAGGGGTCACTGAAGCTTTCTTT. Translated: CASGRLLGVTEAFF.

In nucleotides, the CDR3 is TGCGCCAGCAGCTTGGAGCCAGGGCGAACCGGGGAGCTGTTTTTT. Translated: CASSLEPGRTGELFF. The V gene is TRBV5-1, the J gene TRBJ2-2; D perhaps matches TRBD1 (5 bases). The V gene lost 0 bases and the J gene lost 5 bases, with 11 bases spanning the gap. Per germline, CDR1 SGHRS and CDR2 YFSETQ. The CDR3 is made up of 15 amino acids.

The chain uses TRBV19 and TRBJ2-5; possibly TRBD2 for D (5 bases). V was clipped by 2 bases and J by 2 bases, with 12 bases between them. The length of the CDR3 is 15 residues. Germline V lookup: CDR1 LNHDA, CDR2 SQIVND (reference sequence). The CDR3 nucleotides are TGTGCCAGTAGTATAAGGGCGTCGGGACAAGAGACCCAGTACTTC. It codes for CASSIRASGQETQYF. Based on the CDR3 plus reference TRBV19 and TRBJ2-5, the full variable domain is DGGITQSPKYLFRKEGQNVTLSCEQNLNHDAMYWYRQDPGQGLRLIYYSQIVNDFQKGDIAEGYSVSREKKESFPLTVTSAQKNPTAFYLCASSIRASGQETQYFGPGTRLLVL.

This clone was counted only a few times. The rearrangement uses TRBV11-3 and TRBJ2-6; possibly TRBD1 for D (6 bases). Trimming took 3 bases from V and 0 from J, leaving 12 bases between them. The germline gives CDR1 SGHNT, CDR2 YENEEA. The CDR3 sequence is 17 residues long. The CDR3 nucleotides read TGTGCCAGCAGCTTTATGGGACAACTCTCTGGGGCCAACGTCCTGACTTTC. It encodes CASSFMGQLSGANVLTF. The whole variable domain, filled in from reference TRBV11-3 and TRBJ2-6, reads EAGVVQSPRYKIIEKKQPVAFWCNPISGHNTLYWYLQNLGQGPELLIRYENEEAVDDSQLPKDRFSAERLKGVDSTLKIQPAELGDSAVYLCASSFMGQLSGANVLTFGAGSRLTVL.

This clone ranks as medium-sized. The CDR3 DNA reads TGTGCCAGCAGCTTCGGGACAGAATACAATGAGCAGTTCTTC. Residues: CASSFGTEYNEQFF. J is TRBJ2-1 and V is TRBV11-3, with 7 bases matching TRBD1. Germline V gives CDR1 SGHNT, CDR2 YENEEA. The J segment lost 4 bases and the V segment lost 3 bases, leaving 3 bases of the junction unmatched. The CDR3 is made up of 14 amino acids.

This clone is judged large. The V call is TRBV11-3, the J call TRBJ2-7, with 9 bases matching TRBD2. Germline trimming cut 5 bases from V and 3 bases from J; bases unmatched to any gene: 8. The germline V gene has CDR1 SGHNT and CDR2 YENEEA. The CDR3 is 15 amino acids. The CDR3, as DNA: TGTGCCAGCAGCCCCCTAGCGGGATCAGACTACGAGCAGTACTTC. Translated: CASSPLAGSDYEQYF.

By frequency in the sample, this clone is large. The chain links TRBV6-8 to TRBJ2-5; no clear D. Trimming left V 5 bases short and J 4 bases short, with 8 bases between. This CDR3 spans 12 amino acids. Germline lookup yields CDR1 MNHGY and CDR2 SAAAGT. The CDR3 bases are TGTGCCAGCAGTGCGACCCCAGAGACCCAGTACTTC. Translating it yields CASSATPETQYF.